Following are 17 T cell receptor beta chains from one sample sequenced in a study of T cell repertoires in cytomegalovirus infection. MiXCR, run by TCRdb on the reads, gives a single entry per CDR3 protein. The sample records around 750,000 distinct CDR3 sequences, approximately 32% being singletons. For these receptors, no antigen is known. The sequencing here drew on cultured CD8+ T cells from PBMCs, taken from culture after CMV antigen stimulation. These receptors came from a human donor in good health (CMV status not recorded). Some clones in this sample may be carry-over from other donors' samples.

This clonotype was counted a few times. CDR3: CSARGWRGGVADYGYTF. CDR3 coding DNA: TGCAGTGCTAGAGGTTGGCGGGGAGGAGTTGCGGATTATGGCTACACCTTC. This sequence joins TRBV20-1 and TRBJ1-2, with D uncertain. V was cut by 1 base and J by 5 bases, with 23 bases left in between. Germline lookup yields CDR1 DFQATT and CDR2 SNEGSKA (reference sequence). The CDR3 loop spans 17 amino acids.

The J gene is TRBJ1-1, the V gene TRBV6-6; 7 bases map to TRBD1. Germline CDR1 is MNHNY and CDR2 is SVGAGI (reference sequence). V lost 7 bases to trimming and J lost 3 bases; unmatched junction nucleotides: 11. The CDR3 is 15 residues long. Here the CDR3 DNA reads TGTGCCAGCACCCCTAGGGGGCGCGAGGACACTGAAGCTTTCTTT. It yields the protein CASTPRGREDTEAFF.

CDR3 bases: TGTGCCAGCAGCGTAGGTCCGAACAATCAGCCCCAGCATTTT. Translating it yields CASSVGPNNQPQHF. The chain has TRBV9 and TRBJ1-5; D call uncertain. Germline V CDR1 and CDR2: SGDLS, YYNGEE. The CDR3 spans 14 residues. Trimming stripped 0 bases from V and 3 bases from J, with 7 bases between.

To note about this clonotype: The junction differs from germline at one of its ends, possibly a read error. The chain employs TRBV5-6 and TRBJ2-7; D perhaps matches TRBD1 (6 bases). This CDR3 is 14 amino acids long. CDR1 and CDR2 from the germline V gene are SGHDT and YYEEEE. CDR3 amino acids: CASTLSPDSLEQYF. Written as DNA, the CDR3 is TGTGCCAGCACCTTGTCCCCGGACAGCCTTGAGCAGTACTTC.

The CDR3 DNA reads as TGTGCCAGCTCACCACCAGGGAGGGCACGCGAGCAGTACTTC. It codes for CASSPPGRAREQYF. V and J are TRBV18 and TRBJ2-7; 7 positions agree with TRBD2. Losses at the gene ends were 0 bases for V and 6 bases for J; bases not matched to a gene: 5. This CDR3 is built from 14 residues. The V gene's germline CDR1 is KGHSH and CDR2 LQKENI.

The rearrangement links TRBV14 to TRBJ2-5; no reliable D call. V was shortened by 0 bases and J by 2 bases, with 7 bases between the two germline ends. The CDR3 covers 14 residues. Per germline, CDR1 SGHDN and CDR2 FVKESK. CDR3 amino acids: CASSQELLQETQYF. The DNA for the CDR3 is TGTGCCAGCAGCCAAGAACTTCTACAAGAGACCCAGTACTTC.

This clonotype was recorded many times. The rearrangement links TRBV7-2 to TRBJ2-7; D may correspond to TRBD1 or TRBD2 (6 bases each). Deletions cut 2 bases from V and 6 bases from J, with 17 bases between. Germline CDR1 and CDR2: SGHTA and FQGNSA. There are 15 residues in the CDR3. The CDR3 is CASSLTSFGGPEQYV. The CDR3 DNA follows: TGTGCCAGCAGCTTAACCTCTTTTGGGGGGCCCGAGCAGTACGTC.

This clonotype was seen a few times. This chain connects TRBV12-3 or TRBV12-4 to TRBJ2-7, with 9 bases fitting TRBD1. This CDR3 is 14 amino acids long. Trimming took 5 bases from V and 7 from J; bases not matched to a gene: 9. CDR3 protein: CASSPTGGRGEQYF. DNA of the CDR3: TGTGCCAGCAGTCCCACAGGGGGCAGGGGGGAGCAGTACTTC.

DNA of the CDR3: TGTGCCAGCTCACCGCTTTCTAACAGGGAGCATGAGCAGTTCTTC. Amino acid sequence: CASSPLSNREHEQFF. J is TRBJ2-1 and V is TRBV18; the D gene is possibly TRBD1 (6 bases). Germline-derived CDR1 and CDR2 are KGHSH and LQKENI. Between the trimmed V and J ends, which lost 3 bases and 8 bases, there was a span of 17 bases. The CDR3 sequence is 15 residues long.

The gene calls are TRBV10-3 and TRBJ2-2, with D tentatively TRBD1 (5 bases). This CDR3 has 13 amino acids. From germline, CDR1 is ENHRY and CDR2 SYGVKD. V dropped 8 bases and J dropped 8 bases, with 15 bases sitting between them. The CDR3 spells CAIPGRASGELFF. DNA for the CDR3: TGTGCCATCCCGGGCAGGGCTTCTGGGGAGCTGTTTTTT.

This clonotype came up once. The genes are TRBV27 and TRBJ1-5; D is undetermined. The CDR3 extends over 16 amino acids. V gave up 0 bases and J gave up 2 bases, with 11 bases separating them. Germline CDR1 MNHEY, CDR2 SMNVEV (reference sequence). DNA for the CDR3: TGTGCCAGCAGTTTATCATTCTCTAGGGGCAATCAGCCCCAGCATTTT. It codes for CASSLSFSRGNQPQHF.

This clonotype has only a few counts. This chain joins TRBV27 and TRBJ2-3, with 10 nucleotides matching TRBD1. The CDR3 runs to 15 residues. CDR1 MNHEY and CDR2 SMNVEV come from the germline V gene (reference sequence). V shed 4 bases, J shed 2 bases, and the junction held 3 bases outside the gene matches. CDR3 in amino acids: CASSYGTGDTDTQYF. In nucleotides, the CDR3 is TGTGCCAGCAGTTATGGGACAGGGGACACAGATACGCAGTATTTT.

This clonotype was found many times. V is TRBV6-5 and J is TRBJ2-3; D remains ambiguous. V lost 3 bases to trimming and J lost 0 bases, with 13 bases between them. Germline loops: CDR1 MNHEY, CDR2 SVGAGI. This CDR3 contains 16 residues. The CDR3 DNA follows: TGTGCCAGCAGTTATCACCGACACCCTAGCACAGATACGCAGTATTTT. Its protein product is CASSYHRHPSTDTQYF.

The V gene is TRBV7-9, the J gene TRBJ1-4, with D unresolved. CDR1 and CDR2 (germline): SEHNR, FQNEAQ (reference sequence). Deletions cut 3 bases from V and 4 bases from J, with 9 bases between. This CDR3 has 14 amino acids. The chain's CDR3 is CASSFLPGNEKLFF. The CDR3 DNA reads TGTGCCAGCAGCTTTTTGCCGGGTAATGAAAAACTGTTTTTT.

This clonotype appeared a few times. The rearrangement links TRBV12-3 or TRBV12-4 to TRBJ1-2, with 9 bases fitting TRBD1. The CDR3 extends over 12 amino acids. The V segment lost 8 bases and the J segment 6 bases; nucleotides outside the gene matches: 4. The CDR3 loop reads CASLDRGNGYTF. The DNA for the CDR3 is TGTGCCAGCTTGGACAGGGGAAATGGCTACACCTTC.

This CDR3 is CASSLNREVYNEQFF. The CDR3 DNA is TGTGCCAGCAGCTTGAACAGGGAGGTTTACAATGAGCAGTTCTTC. The chain is built from TRBV5-4 and TRBJ2-1; D may match TRBD1 or TRBD2 (6 bases each). CDR3 length: 15 residues. Germline CDR1 SGHNT, CDR2 YYREEE (reference sequence). V lost 1 base to trimming and J lost 4 bases, with 12 bases between them.

This clonotype was seen only a few times. The chain links TRBV24-1 to TRBJ2-5; D possibly uses TRBD1 or TRBD2 (5 bases each). The CDR3 loop spans 13 amino acids. Germline V gives CDR1 KGHDR, CDR2 SFDVKD. V was shortened by 4 bases and J by 3 bases, with 8 bases between the two germline ends. This chain's CDR3 is CATSDRDEETQYF. The CDR3 nucleotides read TGTGCCACCAGTGACCGGGACGAAGAGACCCAGTACTTC.